The present T cell receptor (beta chain) was sequenced within a study of OX40 agonist ivuxolimab in advanced cancers. Across the whole study: Patients received intravenous ivuxolimab every 2 weeks at 0.01 to 10 mg/kg. Study findings and constraints: The antigen specificity of the peripheral T cells (those that were expanded) was not determined.

Data came from immunoSEQ multiplex PCR; TCRdb stores just in-frame clones and leaves some out. The table records about 69,000 clones, about 80% of them present only once. Germline CDR1 and CDR2: MGHRA and YSYEKL. The CDR3 contains 15 residues. Between the trimmed V and J ends, which lost 0 bases and 3 bases, there was a span of 11 bases. Autoimmune disease history or systemic immunosuppression was exclusionary. A note on this clone: Its specificity is unknown.

The sequencing here drew on CD4+ or CD8+ T cells sorted from blood, taken in a trial of the OX40 agonist ivuxolimab. The chain couples TRBV4-1 to TRBJ1-1; D unresolved. This TCR derives from an adult with an advanced solid tumor such as melanoma, head and neck, liver or kidney cancer. The CDR3 nucleotides are TGCGCCAGCAGCCAAGACTCAAACAAGGACACTGAAGCTTTCTTT. Translated: CASSQDSNKDTEAFF.